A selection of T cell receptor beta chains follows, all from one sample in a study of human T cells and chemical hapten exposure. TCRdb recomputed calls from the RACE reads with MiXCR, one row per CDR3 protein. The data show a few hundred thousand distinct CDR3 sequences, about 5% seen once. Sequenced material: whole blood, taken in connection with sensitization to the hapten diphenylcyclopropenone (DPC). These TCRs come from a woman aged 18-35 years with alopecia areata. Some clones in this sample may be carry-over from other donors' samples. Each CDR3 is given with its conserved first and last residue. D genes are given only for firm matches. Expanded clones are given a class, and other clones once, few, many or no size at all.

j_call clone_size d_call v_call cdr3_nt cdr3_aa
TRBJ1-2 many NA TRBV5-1 TGCGCCAGCAGCCCTACCCTAACAGGGACTAACTATGGCTACACCTTC CASSPTLTGTNYGYTF
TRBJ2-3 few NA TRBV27 TGTGCCAGCAGTTTAGGGACTCAATCGTTTAGCACAGATACGCAGTATTTT CASSLGTQSFSTDTQYF
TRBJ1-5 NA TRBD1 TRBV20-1 TGCAGTGCTCACAGGGGTAGGCAGCCCCAGCATTTT CSAHRGRQPQHF
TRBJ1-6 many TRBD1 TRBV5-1 TGCGCCAGCAGCGCCAGCGGACAGGGGGCTCAAATGTCACCCCTCCACTTT CASSASGQGAQMSPLHF
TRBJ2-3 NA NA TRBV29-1 TGCAGCGTTGAAGGATACAGCACAGATACGCAGTATTTT CSVEGYSTDTQYF
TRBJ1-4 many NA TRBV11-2 TGTGCCAGCACAGGGAGAAAGGCCGGAGGTTCGTTTGAAAAACTGTTTTTT CASTGRKAGGSFEKLFF
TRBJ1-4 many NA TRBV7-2 TGTGCCAGCAGCTTAGTAGGCGGGGCAAATGAAAAACTGTTTTTT CASSLVGGANEKLFF
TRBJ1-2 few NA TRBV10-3 TGTGCCATCAGTGAAGGGCAGTCCTATGGCTACACCTTC CAISEGQSYGYTF
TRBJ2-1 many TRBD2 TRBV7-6 TGTGCCAGCAGCTTAGGCCCAGCGGGGGGATACAATGAGCAGTTCTTC CASSLGPAGGYNEQFF
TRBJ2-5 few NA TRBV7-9 TGTGCCAGCAGTTTAGGACAAGGGGAGCTCCAAGAGACCCAGTACTTC CASSLGQGELQETQYF
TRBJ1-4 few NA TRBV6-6 TGTGCCAGCATTCACGGGCCTTTGGGAGAAAAACTGTTTTTT CASIHGPLGEKLFF
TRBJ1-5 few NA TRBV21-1 TGTGCCAGCAGCCCCCGGGACAGGGAGGACAATCAGCCCCAGCATTTT CASSPRDREDNQPQHF
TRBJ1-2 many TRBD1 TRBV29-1 TGCAGCGTTTTGACAGGGGGCGCAAGGAGGTCGGACTATGGCTACACCTTC CSVLTGGARRSDYGYTF
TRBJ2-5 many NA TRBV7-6 TGTGCCAGCAGCTTAGAGTATAACAGGGTCGGGGAGACCCAGTACTTC CASSLEYNRVGETQYF
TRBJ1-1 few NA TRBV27 TGTGCCAGCAGTTTCCGGGGGCGGGCCACTGGAGCTTTCTTT CASSFRGRATGAFF
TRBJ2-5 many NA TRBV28 TGTGCCAGCCTAGGGGGGTGGTCCCAGTACTTC CASLGGWSQYF
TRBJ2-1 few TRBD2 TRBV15 TGTGCCACCCGCGGGGGGGCCAACGACAATGAGCAGTTCTTC CATRGGANDNEQFF
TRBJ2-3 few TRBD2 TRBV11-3 TGTGCCAGCAGCATTCGGCTAGCGGGGGCCTTGGAAGATACGCAGTATTTT CASSIRLAGALEDTQYF
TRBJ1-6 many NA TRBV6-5 TGTGCCAGCAGTTACGGAGGGGAAGGTTCACCCCTCCACTTT CASSYGGEGSPLHF
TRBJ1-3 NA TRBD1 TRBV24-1 TGTGCCACCAGTGATTTGGGGGACAGGGGCTCTGGAAACACCATATATTTT CATSDLGDRGSGNTIYF
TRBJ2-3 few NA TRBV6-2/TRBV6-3 TGTGCCAGCAGAAGTGAGGGCCCTACGCAGTATTTT CASRSEGPTQYF
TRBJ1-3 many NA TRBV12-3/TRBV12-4 TGTGCCAGCAGTTTGCTCAGCACCATATATTTT CASSLLSTIYF
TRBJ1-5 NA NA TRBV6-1 TGTGCCAGCAGTGAGGCAGGTTGGATTGGCCAGCCCCAGCATTTT CASSEAGWIGQPQHF
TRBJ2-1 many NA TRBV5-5 TGTGCCAGCAGCTTGTTAACTGGTGAGCAGTTCTTC CASSLLTGEQFF
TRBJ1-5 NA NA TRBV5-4 TGTGCCAGCAGCTTAGAGCCCTTTAGCAATCAGCCCCAGCATTTT CASSLEPFSNQPQHF
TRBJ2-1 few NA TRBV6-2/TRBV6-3 TGTGCCAGCAGTGAATCCCTAGCGAACAATGAGCAGTTCTTC CASSESLANNEQFF
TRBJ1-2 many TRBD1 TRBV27 TGTGCCAGCAGACAGACAGGGAGCTATGGCTACACCTTC CASRQTGSYGYTF
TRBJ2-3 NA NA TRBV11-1 TGTGCCAGCAGCTTAATTGGGACCAGAAGCACAGATACGCAGTATTTT CASSLIGTRSTDTQYF
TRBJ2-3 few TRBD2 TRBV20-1 TGCAGTGCTAGGGCAGCCGGGACTAGAGTCACAGATACGCAGTATTTT CSARAAGTRVTDTQYF
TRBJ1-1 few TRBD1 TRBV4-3 TGCGCCAGCAGCCAAGACACAGGGGCCCCCACTGAAGCTTTCTTT CASSQDTGAPTEAFF
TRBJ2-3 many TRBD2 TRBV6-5 TGTGCCAGCAGACCACTAGCGGGCGGTTTAGATACGCAGTATTTT CASRPLAGGLDTQYF
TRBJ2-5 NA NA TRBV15 TGTGCCACCAGCAGAGATAACTGGGAAGAGACCCAGTACTTC CATSRDNWEETQYF
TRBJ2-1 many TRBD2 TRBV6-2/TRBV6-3 TGTGCCAGCAGGCGGGATAGCGGGGGGACTCCTTACAATGAGCAGTTCTTC CASRRDSGGTPYNEQFF
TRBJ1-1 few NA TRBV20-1 TGCAGTGCTAGGTCGGACTTCTCTAGGGGTTTGAACACTGAAGCTTTCTTT CSARSDFSRGLNTEAFF
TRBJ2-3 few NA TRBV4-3 TGCGCCAGCAGCCAAGCACTCGATGAGACAGATACGCAGTATTTT CASSQALDETDTQYF
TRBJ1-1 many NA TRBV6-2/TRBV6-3 TGTGCCAGCAGTTACAGCCTGAACACTGAAGCTTTCTTT CASSYSLNTEAFF
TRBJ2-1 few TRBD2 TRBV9 TGTGCCAGCAGCGTAGCCGCAGGGGACGGAGCGGGAGCCTACAATGAGCAGTTCTTC CASSVAAGDGAGAYNEQFF
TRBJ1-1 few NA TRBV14 TGTGCCAGCAGCCTCCAGACGGGAAACACTGAAGCTTTCTTT CASSLQTGNTEAFF
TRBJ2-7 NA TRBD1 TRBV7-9 TGTGCCAGCAGCCCCGGGCAGGGGGCTCTCTACGAGCAGTACTTC CASSPGQGALYEQYF
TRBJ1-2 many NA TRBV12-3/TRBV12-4 TGTGCCAGCAGTGGAGGGGACTATGGCTACACCTTC CASSGGDYGYTF
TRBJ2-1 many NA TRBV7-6 TGTGCCAGCAGCCCTATTGGTGAGCAGTTCTTC CASSPIGEQFF
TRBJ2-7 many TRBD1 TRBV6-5 TGTGCCAGCAGTTACCGGCCCGGGACAGGGGCCTACGAGCAGTACTTC CASSYRPGTGAYEQYF
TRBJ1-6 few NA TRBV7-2 TGTGCCAGCAGTGAGGCACAGGGCCGCTCACCCCTCCACTTT CASSEAQGRSPLHF
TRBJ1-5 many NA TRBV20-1 TGCAGTGCTAGTCGGGCACAGTATAGCAATCAGCCCCAGCATTTT CSASRAQYSNQPQHF
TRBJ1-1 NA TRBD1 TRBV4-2 TGTGCCAGCAGCCGGGACGCAGGGGGGGACACTGAAGCTTTCTTT CASSRDAGGDTEAFF
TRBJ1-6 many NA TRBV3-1 TGTGCCAGCAGCCAAGAAGGAAACAGATGGAATTCACCCCTCCACTTT CASSQEGNRWNSPLHF
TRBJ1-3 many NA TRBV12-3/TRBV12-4 TGTGCCAGCAGCGGGCAGTCCGGAAACACCATATATTTT CASSGQSGNTIYF
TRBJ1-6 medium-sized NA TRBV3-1 TGTGCCAGCAGCCAAGGGCCCCCGGACGGGGGGTCACCCCTCCACTTT CASSQGPPDGGSPLHF
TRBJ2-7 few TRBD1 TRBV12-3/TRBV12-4 TGTGCCAGCAGTTTCTTGGGACAGGGCGACGAGCAGTACTTC CASSFLGQGDEQYF
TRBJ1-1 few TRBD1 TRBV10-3 TGTGCCATCAGGCGACAGGGTAGCACTGAAGCTTTCTTT CAIRRQGSTEAFF
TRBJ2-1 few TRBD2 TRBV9 TGTGCCAGCAGCCGGACTAGCGGGGGCATGGGGGAGCAGTTCTTC CASSRTSGGMGEQFF
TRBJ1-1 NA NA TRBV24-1 TGTGCCACCAGTCAAGGGGGTGAAGCTTTCTTT CATSQGGEAFF
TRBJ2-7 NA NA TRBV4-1 TGCGCCAGCAGCCAGGCGGAGAACTCCTACGAGCAGTACTTC CASSQAENSYEQYF